The TCR beta chain described here comes from a study of response to subunit inactivated influenza vaccine. CDR3 size: 16 residues. Trimming cost V 6 bases and J 2 bases; bases outside gene matches: 11. MiXCR was run by TCRdb on the RT-PCR reads, yielding one entry per CDR3 protein. The table shows roughly 700,000 distinct CDR3 sequences, with more than 15% occurring only once. The receptor's source is a man in his fifties who received an inactivated influenza vaccine. The chain uses TRBV12-3 or TRBV12-4 and TRBJ2-7; 9 bases agree with TRBD1. Here the sequenced sample was PBMCs from blood, taken less than 13 days after vaccination. CDR3 sequence reads: CASSQISGDRAYEQYF. DNA of the CDR3: TGTGCCAGCAGCCAAATCTCAGGGGACAGGGCCTACGAGCAGTACTTC.